The clone carrying this T cell receptor (beta chain) was detected only a few times. This record comes from a study of shared clonotypes between healthy human individuals. About the study: There were three CD4 naive, three CD4 memory, two CD8 naive and one CD8 memory plates per donor.

Produced via immunoSEQ multiplex PCR; TCRdb's table is partial and in-frame only. The table shows roughly 700,000 clones, with under 80% occurring only once. V was clipped by 4 bases and J by 0 bases, with 7 bases between them. The CDR3 consists of 14 residues. Per the germline V gene, CDR1 is MNHEY and CDR2 is SMNVEV (reference sequence). The sequenced sample consisted of memory CD4+ T cells sorted from blood. This sample's subset: CD45RA-negative fraction. The chain has TRBV27 and TRBJ1-5; D is undetermined. The clonotype originates from a woman aged 25 to 45 in good health. The CDR3 DNA reads TGTGCCAGCAGTTCCGGATATAGCAATCAGCCCCAGCATTTT. Its translation is CASSSGYSNQPQHF.